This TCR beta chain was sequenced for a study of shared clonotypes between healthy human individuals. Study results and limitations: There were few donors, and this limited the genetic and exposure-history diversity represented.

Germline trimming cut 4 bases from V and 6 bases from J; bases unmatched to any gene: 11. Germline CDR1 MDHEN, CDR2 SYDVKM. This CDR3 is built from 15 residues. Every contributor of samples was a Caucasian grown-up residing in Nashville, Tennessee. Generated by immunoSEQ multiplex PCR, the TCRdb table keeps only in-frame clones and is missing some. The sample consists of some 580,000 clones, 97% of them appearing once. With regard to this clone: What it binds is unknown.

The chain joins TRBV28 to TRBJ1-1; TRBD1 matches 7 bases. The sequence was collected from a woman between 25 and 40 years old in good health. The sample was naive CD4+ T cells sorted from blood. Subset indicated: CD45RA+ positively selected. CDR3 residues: CASSSRQGVAAEAFF. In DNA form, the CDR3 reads TGTGCCAGCAGTTCAAGACAGGGTGTAGCCGCTGAAGCTTTCTTT.